The clone carrying this TCR beta chain was seen more than once but under ten times. The CDR3 length is 15 residues. V was clipped by 3 bases and J by 0 bases, with 10 bases between them. Germline assignment: CDR1 SGHDT and CDR2 YYEEEE. TCRdb called the 5' RACE reads again in MiXCR, with one record for every CDR3 protein. Of about 6,200 distinct CDR3 sequences detected, around 60% appear once; the ten largest clones hold 12%. Sequenced: naive CD4+ T cells sorted from blood. Subset: naive CD4+ T cells, CD4+CD45RA+CD25-. The chain combines TRBV5-6 with TRBJ1-5, with D tentatively TRBD1 (6 bases). The receptor comes from a female donor with breast cancer. The CDR3 DNA reads TGTGCCAGCAGCTACTTACAGGGTAGCAATCAGCCCCAGCATTTT. This gives the protein CASSYLQGSNQPQHF. The full variable domain, with the rest looked up from reference TRBV5-6 and TRBJ1-5, is DAGVTQSPTHLIKTRGQQVTLRCSPKSGHDTVSWYQQALGQGPQFIFQYYEEEERQRGNFPDRFSGHQFPNYSSELNVNALLLGDSALYLCASSYLQGSNQPQHFGDGTRLSIL.